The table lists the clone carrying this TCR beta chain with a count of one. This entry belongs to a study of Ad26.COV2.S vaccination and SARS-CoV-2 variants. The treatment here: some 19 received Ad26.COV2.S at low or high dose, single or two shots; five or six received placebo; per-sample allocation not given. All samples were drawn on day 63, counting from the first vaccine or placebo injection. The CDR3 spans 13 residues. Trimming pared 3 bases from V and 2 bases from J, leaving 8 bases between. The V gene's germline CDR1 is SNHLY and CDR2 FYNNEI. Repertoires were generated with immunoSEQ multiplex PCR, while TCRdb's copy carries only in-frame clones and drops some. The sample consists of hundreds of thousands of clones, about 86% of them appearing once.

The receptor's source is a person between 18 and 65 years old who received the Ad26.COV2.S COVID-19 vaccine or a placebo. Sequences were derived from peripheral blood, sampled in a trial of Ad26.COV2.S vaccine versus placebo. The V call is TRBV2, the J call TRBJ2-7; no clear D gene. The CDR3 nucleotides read TGTGCCAGCAGTGATCCAGGTACCTACGAGCAGTACTTC. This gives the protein CASSDPGTYEQYF. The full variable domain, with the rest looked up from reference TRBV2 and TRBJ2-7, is EPEVTQTPSHQVTQMGQEVILRCVPISNHLYFYWYRQILGQKVEFLVSFYNNEISEKSEIFDDQFSVERPDGSNFTLKIRSTKLEDSAMYFCASSDPGTYEQYFGPGTRLTVT.